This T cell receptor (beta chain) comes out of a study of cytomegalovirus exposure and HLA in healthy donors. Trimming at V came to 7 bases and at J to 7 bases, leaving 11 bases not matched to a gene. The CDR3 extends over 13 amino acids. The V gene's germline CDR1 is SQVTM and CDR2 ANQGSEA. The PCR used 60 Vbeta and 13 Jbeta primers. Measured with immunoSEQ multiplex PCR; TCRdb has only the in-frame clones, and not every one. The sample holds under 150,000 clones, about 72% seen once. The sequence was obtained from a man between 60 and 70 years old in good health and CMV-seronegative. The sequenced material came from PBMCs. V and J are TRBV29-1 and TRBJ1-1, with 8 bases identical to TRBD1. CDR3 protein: CSATAGGAGEAFF. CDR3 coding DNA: TGCAGCGCAACCGCAGGGGGCGCTGGTGAAGCTTTCTTT. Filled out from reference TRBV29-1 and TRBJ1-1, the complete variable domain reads SAVISQKPSRDICQRGTSLTIQCQVDSQVTMMFWYRQQPGQSLTLIATANQGSEATYESGFVIDKFPISRPNLTFSTLTVSNMSPEDSSIYLCSATAGGAGEAFFGQGTRLTVV.